These 25 T cell receptor beta chains originate from one sample sequenced in a study of blood T cell repertoires in COVID-19. Sequencing was performed with immunoSEQ multiplex PCR; in TCRdb, only in-frame clones are kept and a portion is missing. The sample contains approximately 85,000 clones, about 90% of which appear only once. The specimen sequenced was peripheral blood. All receptors come from an elderly woman with active or convalescent COVID-19.

This sequence joins TRBV15 and TRBJ2-7; D possibly corresponds to TRBD1 (5 bases). This CDR3 is 16 amino acids long. Germline values: CDR1 LNHNV, CDR2 YYDKDF (reference sequence). Trimming stripped 0 bases from V and 3 bases from J, with 15 bases between. The CDR3 here is CATSRDLGRQNYEQYF. The CDR3 DNA reads as TGTGCCACCAGCAGAGATCTCGGGCGACAGAACTACGAGCAGTACTTC.

This sequence joins TRBV27 and TRBJ2-5, with 9 bases aligning to TRBD1. CDR3 length equals 14 residues. J gave up 4 bases and V 6 bases, and 6 bases lay outside the gene matches. Per the germline V gene, CDR1 is MNHEY and CDR2 is SMNVEV (reference sequence). The CDR3 sequence: CASRLQGAGETQYF. The CDR3 DNA reads as TGTGCCAGCAGACTACAGGGGGCAGGAGAGACCCAGTACTTC.

This clone was counted a few times. The chain has TRBV6-2 or TRBV6-3 and TRBJ1-1, with a tentative D call TRBD1 (5 bases). V was clipped by 5 bases and J by 1 base, with 11 bases between them. The germline V gene encodes CDR1 MNHEY and CDR2 SVGEGT. The CDR3 length is 14 residues. This CDR3 is CASSRDTGNTEAFF. The CDR3 nucleotides are TGTGCCAGCAGTAGGGATACAGGGAACACTGAAGCTTTCTTT.

J is TRBJ2-3 and V is TRBV5-4; D ambiguous. The CDR3 is made up of 12 amino acids. V was shortened by 4 bases and J by 6 bases, with 9 bases between the two germline ends. Germline CDR1 is SGHNT and CDR2 is YYREEE (reference sequence). For the CDR3, the DNA is TGTGCCAGCAGCCCCTACGCCGATACGCAGTATTTT. Amino acids: CASSPYADTQYF.

With respect to this clone: Different DNA sequences within this sample yield the same CDR3. The CDR3 DNA is TGTGCCAGTAGTATCAGTGTCTATGGCTACACCTTC. This encodes CASSISVYGYTF. The chain recombines TRBV19 with TRBJ1-2; D uncertain. The V gene lost 3 bases and the J gene lost 4 bases, with 6 bases spanning the gap. The CDR3 totals 12 residues. Germline V gives CDR1 LNHDA, CDR2 SQIVND (reference sequence). The variable domain in full, completed from reference TRBV19 and TRBJ1-2, reads DGGITQSPKYLFRKEGQNVTLSCEQNLNHDAMYWYRQDPGQGLRLIYYSQIVNDFQKGDIAEGYSVSREKKESFPLTVTSAQKNPTAFYLCASSISVYGYTFGSGTRLTVV.

Here the CDR3 DNA reads TGTGCCAGCAGTAAGACTAGCGGGAGTTCCAATGAGCAGTTCTTC. Its translation is CASSKTSGSSNEQFF. This chain uses TRBV2 with TRBJ2-1; 12 bases fit TRBD2. This CDR3 spans 15 amino acids. Losses at the gene ends were 5 bases for V and 6 bases for J; bases not matched to a gene: 5. CDR1 and CDR2 (germline): SNHLY, FYNNEI.

The rearrangement joins TRBV6-5 to TRBJ1-3, with TRBD1 as a possible D gene (5 bases). This CDR3 region has 15 residues. V shed 5 bases and J shed 2 bases, with 13 bases lying between them. Per germline, CDR1 MNHEY and CDR2 SVGAGI. The CDR3 sequence is CASSSPAGPGNTIYF. The CDR3, as DNA: TGTGCCAGCAGTAGCCCCGCAGGGCCTGGAAACACCATATATTTT.

The rearrangement links TRBV20-1 to TRBJ2-1, with D maybe TRBD2 (5 bases). The V gene's germline CDR1 is DFQATT and CDR2 SNEGSKA (reference sequence). V was pared by 5 bases and J by 9 bases, with 11 bases between. The length of the CDR3 is 11 residues. The CDR3 coding sequence is TGCAGTGCTGGATCACTAGTTGAGCAGTTCTTC. Encoded protein: CSAGSLVEQFF.

The gene calls are TRBV27 and TRBJ1-1, with D perhaps TRBD1 (5 bases). Germline CDR1 MNHEY, CDR2 SMNVEV (reference sequence). The V gene lost 1 base and the J gene lost 0 bases, with 15 bases spanning the gap. The CDR3 extends over 17 amino acids. CDR3 amino acids: CASSLYRSGGVNTEAFF. The CDR3, as DNA: TGTGCCAGCAGTTTATATAGGTCGGGGGGGGTGAACACTGAAGCTTTCTTT.

The gene calls are TRBV9 and TRBJ1-4, with D perhaps matching TRBD1 (6 bases). CDR3 size: 20 residues. Germline loops: CDR1 SGDLS, CDR2 YYNGEE. Trimming took off 3 bases at V and 0 bases at J, with 24 bases between the two ends. The CDR3 nucleotides are TGTGCCAGCAGCGGCCGCCCGGCAGGGGTAGGGGCTGCAACTAATGAAAAACTGTTTTTT. Protein sequence: CASSGRPAGVGAATNEKLFF.

This sequence joins TRBV9 and TRBJ2-7; the D gene is possibly TRBD1 (5 bases). CDR1 SGDLS and CDR2 YYNGEE come from the germline V gene. CDR3 length equals 15 residues. V gave up 1 base and J gave up 2 bases, with 13 bases separating them. The CDR3 region has the DNA TGTGCCAGCAGCGTACGGGCAGGGCAACCCTACGAGCAGTACTTC. This encodes CASSVRAGQPYEQYF.

The chain couples TRBV6-2 or TRBV6-3 to TRBJ2-7, with 7 bases aligning to TRBD1. The CDR3 length is 15 residues. J lost 2 bases, V lost 0 bases, and 4 bases had no gene match. Germline V CDR1 and CDR2: MNHEY, SVGEGT. This CDR3 is CASSYSKGGTYEQYF. The CDR3 DNA sequence: TGTGCCAGCAGTTACTCGAAAGGGGGCACCTACGAGCAGTACTTC.

The chain couples TRBV5-4 to TRBJ1-1; perhaps TRBD1 as D (5 bases). V lost 3 bases to trimming and J lost 9 bases, with 18 bases between them. Germline CDR1 and CDR2: SGHNT and YYREEE (reference sequence). This CDR3 has 14 residues. CDR3 coding DNA: TGTGCCAGCAGCTCTTGGGGCCTCCCCGGCCAAGCTTTCTTT. Encoded protein: CASSSWGLPGQAFF.

The chain recombines TRBV2 with TRBJ2-2, with D perhaps TRBD2 (5 bases). This CDR3 spans 15 amino acids. Germline V CDR1 and CDR2: SNHLY, FYNNEI. The V and J ends lost 4 bases and 4 bases respectively, with 13 bases between them. Here the CDR3 reads CASSVLQSGTGELFF. DNA for the CDR3: TGTGCCAGCAGTGTTTTACAGAGCGGCACCGGGGAGCTGTTTTTT. The full variable domain, with the rest looked up from reference TRBV2 and TRBJ2-2, is EPEVTQTPSHQVTQMGQEVILRCVPISNHLYFYWYRQILGQKVEFLVSFYNNEISEKSEIFDDQFSVERPDGSNFTLKIRSTKLEDSAMYFCASSVLQSGTGELFFGEGSRLTVL.

The DNA for the CDR3 is TGTGCCAGCAGACACCGAGGCGCAGGGGTGGATCAGCCCCAGCATTTT. It is translated as CASRHRGAGVDQPQHF. The gene calls are TRBV19 and TRBJ1-5; D might be TRBD1 (6 bases). The CDR3 has 16 residues. Germline CDR1 is LNHDA and CDR2 is SQIVND (reference sequence). V lost 9 bases and J lost 5, with 23 bases in between.

The V call is TRBV15, the J call TRBJ2-3; TRBD1 matches at 8 bases. The CDR3 consists of 14 residues. Per the germline V gene, CDR1 is LNHNV and CDR2 is YYDKDF (reference sequence). The J segment lost 2 bases and the V segment lost 5 bases, leaving 3 bases of the junction unmatched. The CDR3 here is CATSDRGYTDTQYF. Written as DNA, the CDR3 is TGTGCCACCAGCGACAGGGGATACACAGATACGCAGTATTTT.

This chain uses TRBV27 with TRBJ1-3; D unclear. The V and J ends lost 6 bases and 0 bases respectively, with 9 bases between them. There are 14 residues in the CDR3. Per the germline V gene, CDR1 is MNHEY and CDR2 is SMNVEV (reference sequence). The CDR3 sequence: CASSRLSSGNTIYF. CDR3 coding DNA: TGTGCCAGCAGCCGGTTAAGCTCTGGAAACACCATATATTTT.

This chain connects TRBV28 to TRBJ1-1; 7 bases align to TRBD1. Losses at the gene ends were 10 bases for V and 0 bases for J; bases not matched to a gene: 11. Germline V CDR1 and CDR2: MDHEN, SYDVKM. The CDR3 consists of 15 residues. CDR3: CATGRRGPMNTEAFF. In DNA, the CDR3 is TGTGCCACCGGCCGAAGGGGGCCGATGAACACTGAAGCTTTCTTT.

The chain recombines TRBV7-6 with TRBJ2-2; TRBD2 matches at 8 bases. V was clipped by 1 base and J by 6 bases; unmatched bases: 16. This CDR3 comprises 19 residues. Looked up from germline, CDR1 is SGHVS and CDR2 is FNYEAQ. CDR3 DNA sequence: TGTGCCAGCAGCTTAGTTCTCCTGCTACCGGGACTAGGTGCCGGGGAGCTGTTTTTT. Translated, it gives CASSLVLLLPGLGAGELFF.

Worth noting for this clone: Other DNA sequences in the sample encode the same CDR3. The chain recombines TRBV24-1 with TRBJ2-7; D not certain. The CDR3 covers 13 residues. V lost 2 bases and J lost 4, with 8 bases in between. CDR1 is KGHDR, CDR2 SFDVKD, per germline. CDR3 residues: CATSDSSSYEQYF. For the CDR3, the DNA is TGTGCCACCAGTGATTCCAGTTCATACGAGCAGTACTTC.

The CDR3 region is CASSELFELQPQHF. CDR3 nucleotides: TGCGCCAGCAGTGAGCTTTTCGAGCTTCAGCCCCAGCATTTT. The genes are TRBV10-1 and TRBJ1-5; D not certain. The CDR3 spans 14 residues. CDR1 WNHNN and CDR2 SYGVQD come from the germline V gene (reference sequence). Trimming took off 2 bases at V and 6 bases at J, with 11 bases between the two ends.

The rearrangement uses TRBV27 and TRBJ1-5; D uncertain. Germline V gene lookup returns CDR1 MNHEY and CDR2 SMNVEV (reference sequence). This CDR3 has 15 residues. V gave up 4 bases and J gave up 2 bases, with 12 bases separating them. For the CDR3, the DNA is TGTGCCAGCAGTTCGTCTTCTCGGGGCAATCAGCCCCAGCATTTT. It specifies CASSSSSRGNQPQHF.

This rearrangement joins TRBV10-2 to TRBJ1-2; TRBD1 agrees at 9 bases. The CDR3 is made up of 15 amino acids. Per germline, CDR1 WSHSY and CDR2 SAAADI. V trimming: 0 bases; J trimming: 7 bases; junction bases outside the gene matches: 6. CDR3 protein: CASSESIGQGFGYTF. The CDR3 nucleotides are TGCGCCAGCAGTGAGTCGATTGGACAGGGGTTTGGCTACACCTTC.

The rearrangement links TRBV12-5 to TRBJ2-6; D possibly corresponds to TRBD2 (7 bases). The CDR3 length is 19 residues. Germline V gene sequence: CDR1 LGHNT, CDR2 FRNRAP. The ends were cut back, 0 bases at V and 3 bases at J, with 18 bases in the middle. CDR3 DNA sequence: TGTGCTAGTGGTTTGGTACACGGGGGGCGCGCTGTTGGGGCCAACGTCCTGACTTTC. Residues: CASGLVHGGRAVGANVLTF.

The V call is TRBV11-1, the J call TRBJ2-1; D gene uncertain. This CDR3 contains 13 residues. V lost 3 bases and J 7 bases, leaving 10 bases between the germline ends. Per the germline V gene, CDR1 is SGHAT and CDR2 is FQDESV (reference sequence). CDR3 residues: CASSFAFLNEQFF. DNA for the CDR3: TGTGCCAGCAGCTTCGCGTTCTTGAATGAGCAGTTCTTC. The full variable domain, completed using reference TRBV11-1 and TRBJ2-1, is EAEVAQSPRYKITEKSQAVAFWCDPISGHATLYWYRQILGQGPELLVQFQDESVVDDSQLPKDRFSAERLKGVDSTLKIQPAELGDSAMYLCASSFAFLNEQFFGPGTRLTVL.